This TCR beta chain emerged from a study of OX40 agonist ivuxolimab in advanced cancers. After removal of 5 bases from V and 2 bases from J, the junction contained 2 bases not matched to a gene. Germline CDR1 MNHNY, CDR2 SVGAGI (reference sequence). This CDR3 contains 15 residues. Profiling relied on immunoSEQ multiplex PCR, and the TCRdb table lists in-frame clones only, not all of them. The sample holds tens of thousands of clones; 83% are singletons and the top ten take approximately 3%. The rearrangement uses TRBV6-6 and TRBJ2-7, with 14 nucleotides matching TRBD2. This sequence was found in an adult with an advanced solid tumor such as melanoma, head and neck, liver or kidney cancer. This specimen consisted of CD4+ or CD8+ T cells sorted from blood, obtained in a trial of the OX40 agonist ivuxolimab. CDR3 amino acids: CASSETSGRAYEQYF. CDR3 DNA sequence: TGTGCCAGCAGTGAGACTAGCGGGAGGGCCTACGAGCAGTACTTC.